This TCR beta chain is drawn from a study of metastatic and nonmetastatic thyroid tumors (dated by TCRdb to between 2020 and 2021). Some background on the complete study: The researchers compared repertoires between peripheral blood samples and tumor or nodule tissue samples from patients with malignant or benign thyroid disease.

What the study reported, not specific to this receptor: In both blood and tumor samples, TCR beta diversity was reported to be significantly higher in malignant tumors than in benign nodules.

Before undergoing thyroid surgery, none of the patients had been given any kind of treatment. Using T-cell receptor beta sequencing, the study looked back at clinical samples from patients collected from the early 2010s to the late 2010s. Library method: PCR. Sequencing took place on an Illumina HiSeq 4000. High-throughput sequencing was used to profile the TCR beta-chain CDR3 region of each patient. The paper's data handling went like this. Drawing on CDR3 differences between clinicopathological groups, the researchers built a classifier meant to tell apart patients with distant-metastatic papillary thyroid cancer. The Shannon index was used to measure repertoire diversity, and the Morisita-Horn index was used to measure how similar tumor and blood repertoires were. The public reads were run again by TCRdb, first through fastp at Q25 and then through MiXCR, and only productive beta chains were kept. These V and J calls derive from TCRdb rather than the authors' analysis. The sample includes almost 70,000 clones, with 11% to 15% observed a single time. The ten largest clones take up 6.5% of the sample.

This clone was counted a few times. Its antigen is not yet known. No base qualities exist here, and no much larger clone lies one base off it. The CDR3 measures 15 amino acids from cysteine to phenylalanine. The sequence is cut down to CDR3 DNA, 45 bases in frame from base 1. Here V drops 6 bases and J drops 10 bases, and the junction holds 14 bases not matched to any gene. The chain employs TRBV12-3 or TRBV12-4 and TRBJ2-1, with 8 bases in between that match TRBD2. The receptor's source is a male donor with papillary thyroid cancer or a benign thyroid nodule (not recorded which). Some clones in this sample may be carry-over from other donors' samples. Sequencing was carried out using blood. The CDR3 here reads CASRKSGGLSREQFF. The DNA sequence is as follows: TGTGCCAGCAGGAAATCGGGAGGGTTGTCACGAGAGCAGTTCTTC.